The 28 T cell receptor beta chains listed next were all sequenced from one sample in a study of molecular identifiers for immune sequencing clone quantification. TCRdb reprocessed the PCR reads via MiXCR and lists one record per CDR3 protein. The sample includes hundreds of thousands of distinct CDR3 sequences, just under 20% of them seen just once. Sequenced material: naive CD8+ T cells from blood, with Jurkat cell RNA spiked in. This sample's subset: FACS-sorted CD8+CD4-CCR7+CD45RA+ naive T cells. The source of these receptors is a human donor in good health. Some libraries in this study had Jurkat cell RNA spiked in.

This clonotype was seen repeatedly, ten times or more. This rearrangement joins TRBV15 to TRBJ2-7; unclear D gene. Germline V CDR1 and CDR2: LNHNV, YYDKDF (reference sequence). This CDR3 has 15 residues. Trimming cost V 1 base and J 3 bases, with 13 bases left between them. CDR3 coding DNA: TGTGCCACCAGCAGAGGAACAGCCTTGGGCTACGAGCAGTACTTC. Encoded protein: CATSRGTALGYEQYF. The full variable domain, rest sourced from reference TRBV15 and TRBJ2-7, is DAMVIQNPRYQVTQFGKPVTLSCSQTLNHNVMYWYQQKSSQAPKLLFHYYDKDFNNEADTPDNFQSRRPNTSFCFLDIRSPGLGDTAMYLCATSRGTALGYEQYFGPGTRLTVT.

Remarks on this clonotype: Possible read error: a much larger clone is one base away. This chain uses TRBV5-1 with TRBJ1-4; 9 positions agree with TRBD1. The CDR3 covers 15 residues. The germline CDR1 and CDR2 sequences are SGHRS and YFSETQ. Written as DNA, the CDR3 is TGCGTCAGCAGCTTGTCTTCCGGGACAGGGACCAAACTGTTTTTT. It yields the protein CVSSLSSGTGTKLFF.

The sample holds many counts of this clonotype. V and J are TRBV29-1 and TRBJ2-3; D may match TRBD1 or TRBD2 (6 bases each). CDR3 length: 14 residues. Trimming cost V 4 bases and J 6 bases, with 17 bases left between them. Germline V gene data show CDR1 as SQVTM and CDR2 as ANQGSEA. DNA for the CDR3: TGCAGCGTTGTGCAGGTCTCCGGGGGCGATACGCAGTATTTT. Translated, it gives CSVVQVSGGDTQYF.

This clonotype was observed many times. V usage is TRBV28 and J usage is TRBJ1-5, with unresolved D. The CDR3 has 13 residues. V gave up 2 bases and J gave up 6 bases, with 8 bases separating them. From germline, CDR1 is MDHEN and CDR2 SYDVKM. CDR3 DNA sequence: TGTGCCAGCAGTTTACAGTCTCGTCAGCCCCAGCATTTT. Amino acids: CASSLQSRQPQHF.

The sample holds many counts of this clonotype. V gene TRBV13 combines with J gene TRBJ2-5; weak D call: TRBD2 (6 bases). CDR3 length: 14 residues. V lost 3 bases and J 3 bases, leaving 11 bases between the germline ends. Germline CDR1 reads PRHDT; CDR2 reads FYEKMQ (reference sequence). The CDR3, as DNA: TGTGCCAGCAGCTTCGGGACTCAAGAAGAGACCCAGTACTTC. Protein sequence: CASSFGTQEETQYF.

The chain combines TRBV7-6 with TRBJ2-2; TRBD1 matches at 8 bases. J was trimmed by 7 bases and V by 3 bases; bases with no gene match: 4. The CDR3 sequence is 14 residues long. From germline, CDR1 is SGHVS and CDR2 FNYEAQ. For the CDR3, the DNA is TGTGCCAGCAGCTTGACAGGGGAGAGCGGGGAGCTGTTTTTT. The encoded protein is CASSLTGESGELFF.

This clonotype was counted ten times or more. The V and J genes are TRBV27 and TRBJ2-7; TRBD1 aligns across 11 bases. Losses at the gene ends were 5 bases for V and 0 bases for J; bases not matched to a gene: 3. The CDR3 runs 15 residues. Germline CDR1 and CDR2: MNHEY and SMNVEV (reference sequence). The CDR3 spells CASSPDRGRSYEQYF. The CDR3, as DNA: TGTGCCAGCAGTCCGGACAGGGGGCGCTCCTACGAGCAGTACTTC.

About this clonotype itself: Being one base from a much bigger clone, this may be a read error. Here the CDR3 reads CASGSRQGRTPYNEQFF. DNA of the CDR3: TGTGCCAGCGGTTCTCGACAGGGAAGAACGCCTTACAATGAGCAGTTCTTC. The V call is TRBV28, the J call TRBJ2-1; 7 nucleotides agree with TRBD1. The trim removed 8 bases at V and 4 bases at J, leaving 17 bases unmatched. Germline lookup yields CDR1 MDHEN and CDR2 SYDVKM. The CDR3 extends over 17 amino acids.

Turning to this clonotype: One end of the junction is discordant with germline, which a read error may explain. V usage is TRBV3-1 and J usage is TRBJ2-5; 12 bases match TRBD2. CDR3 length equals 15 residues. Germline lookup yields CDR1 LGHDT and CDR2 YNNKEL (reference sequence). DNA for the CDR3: TGTGCCGGCAGCCCCACGACTAGCGGGAGAGAGACCCAGTACTTC. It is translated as CAGSPTTSGRETQYF.

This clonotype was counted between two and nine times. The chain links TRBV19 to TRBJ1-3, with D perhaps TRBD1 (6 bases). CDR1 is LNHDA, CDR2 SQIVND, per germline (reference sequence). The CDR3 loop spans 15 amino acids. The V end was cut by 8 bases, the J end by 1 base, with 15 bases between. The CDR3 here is CASGTGTPSGNTIYF. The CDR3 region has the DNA TGTGCCAGTGGAACCGGGACACCATCTGGAAACACCATATATTTT. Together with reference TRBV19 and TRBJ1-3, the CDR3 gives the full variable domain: DGGITQSPKYLFRKEGQNVTLSCEQNLNHDAMYWYRQDPGQGLRLIYYSQIVNDFQKGDIAEGYSVSREKKESFPLTVTSAQKNPTAFYLCASGTGTPSGNTIYFGEGSWLTVV.

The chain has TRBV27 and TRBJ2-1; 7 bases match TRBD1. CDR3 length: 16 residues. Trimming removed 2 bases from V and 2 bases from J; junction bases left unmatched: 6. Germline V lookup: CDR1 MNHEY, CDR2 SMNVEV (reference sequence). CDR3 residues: CASSLGPGTAYNEQFF. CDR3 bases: TGTGCCAGCAGTTTAGGTCCCGGGACAGCCTACAATGAGCAGTTCTTC.

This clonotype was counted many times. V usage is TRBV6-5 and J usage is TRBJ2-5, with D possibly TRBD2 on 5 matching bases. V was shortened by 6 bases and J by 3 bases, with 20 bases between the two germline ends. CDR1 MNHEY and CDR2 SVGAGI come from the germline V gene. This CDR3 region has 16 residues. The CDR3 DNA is TGTGCCAGCAGCCACGGGGTTCGCCGGGCCGAAGAGACCCAGTACTTC. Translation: CASSHGVRRAEETQYF.

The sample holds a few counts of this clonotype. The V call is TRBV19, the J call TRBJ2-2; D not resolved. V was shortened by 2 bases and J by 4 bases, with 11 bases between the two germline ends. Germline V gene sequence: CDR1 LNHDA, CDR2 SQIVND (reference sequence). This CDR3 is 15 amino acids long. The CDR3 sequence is CASSIIGSVTGELFF. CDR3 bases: TGTGCCAGTAGTATAATAGGGTCGGTCACCGGGGAGCTGTTTTTT. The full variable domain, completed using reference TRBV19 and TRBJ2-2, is DGGITQSPKYLFRKEGQNVTLSCEQNLNHDAMYWYRQDPGQGLRLIYYSQIVNDFQKGDIAEGYSVSREKKESFPLTVTSAQKNPTAFYLCASSIIGSVTGELFFGEGSRLTVL.

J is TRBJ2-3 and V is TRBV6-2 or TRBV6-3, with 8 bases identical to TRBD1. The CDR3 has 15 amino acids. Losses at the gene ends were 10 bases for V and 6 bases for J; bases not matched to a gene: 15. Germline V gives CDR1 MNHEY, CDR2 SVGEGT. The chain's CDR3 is CANSSPGQVPDTQYF. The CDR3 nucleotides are TGTGCCAACAGCTCACCGGGACAGGTGCCGGATACGCAGTATTTT.

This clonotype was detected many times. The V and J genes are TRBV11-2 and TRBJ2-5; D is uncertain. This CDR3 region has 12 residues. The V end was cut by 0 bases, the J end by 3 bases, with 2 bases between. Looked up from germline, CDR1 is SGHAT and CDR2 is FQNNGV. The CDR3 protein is CASSLDEETQYF. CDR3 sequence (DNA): TGTGCCAGCAGCTTAGACGAAGAGACCCAGTACTTC. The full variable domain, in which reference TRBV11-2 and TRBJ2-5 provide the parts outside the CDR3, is EAGVAQSPRYKIIEKRQSVAFWCNPISGHATLYWYQQILGQGPKLLIQFQNNGVVDDSQLPKDRFSAERLKGVDSTLKIQPAKLEDSAVYLCASSLDEETQYFGPGTRLLVL.

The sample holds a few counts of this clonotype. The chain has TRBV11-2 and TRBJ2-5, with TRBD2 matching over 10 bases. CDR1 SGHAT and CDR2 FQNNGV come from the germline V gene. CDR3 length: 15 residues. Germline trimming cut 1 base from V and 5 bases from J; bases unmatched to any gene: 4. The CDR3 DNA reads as TGTGCCAGCAGCTTAGCAGGGACTAGCGCGGAGACCCAGTACTTC. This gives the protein CASSLAGTSAETQYF.

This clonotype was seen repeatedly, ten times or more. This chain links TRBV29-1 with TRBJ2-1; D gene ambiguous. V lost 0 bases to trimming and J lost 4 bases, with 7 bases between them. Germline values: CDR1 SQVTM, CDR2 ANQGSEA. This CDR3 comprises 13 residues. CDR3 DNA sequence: TGCAGCGTTGAAGAACGCCTGTACAATGAGCAGTTCTTC. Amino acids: CSVEERLYNEQFF.

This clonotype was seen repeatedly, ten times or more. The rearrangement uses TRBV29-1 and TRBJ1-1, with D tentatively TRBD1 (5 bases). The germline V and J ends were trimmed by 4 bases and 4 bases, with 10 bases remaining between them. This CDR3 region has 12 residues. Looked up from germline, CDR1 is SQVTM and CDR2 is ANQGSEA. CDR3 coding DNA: TGCAGCGTTGGGGACTTGGGCACTGAAGCTTTCTTT. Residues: CSVGDLGTEAFF.

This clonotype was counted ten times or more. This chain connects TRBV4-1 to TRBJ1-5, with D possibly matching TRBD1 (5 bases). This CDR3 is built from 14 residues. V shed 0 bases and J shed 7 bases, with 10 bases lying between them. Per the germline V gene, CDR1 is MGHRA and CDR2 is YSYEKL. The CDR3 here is CASSQDRVGQPQHF. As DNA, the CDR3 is TGCGCCAGCAGCCAAGACAGGGTTGGGCAGCCCCAGCATTTT.

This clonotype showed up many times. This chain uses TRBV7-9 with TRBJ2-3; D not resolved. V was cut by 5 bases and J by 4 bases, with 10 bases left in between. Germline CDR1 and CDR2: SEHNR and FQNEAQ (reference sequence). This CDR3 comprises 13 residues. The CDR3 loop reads CASSPPVADTQYF. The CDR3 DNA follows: TGTGCCAGCAGCCCGCCAGTAGCAGATACGCAGTATTTT.

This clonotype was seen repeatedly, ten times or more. The CDR3 nucleotides are TGTGCCAGCACCCCAAGCCGCCTAGCGGGAACATACGTAGGCACAGATACGCAGTATTTT. Protein product: CASTPSRLAGTYVGTDTQYF. V and J are TRBV5-4 and TRBJ2-3; 9 nucleotides align to TRBD2. The CDR3 runs 20 residues. Germline V gene lookup returns CDR1 SGHNT and CDR2 YYREEE (reference sequence). With V trimmed by 6 bases and J by 1 base, 21 bases remained unmatched. Drawing the rest from reference TRBV5-4 and TRBJ2-3, the complete variable domain is ETGVTQSPTHLIKTRGQQVTLRCSSQSGHNTVSWYQQALGQGPQFIFQYYREEENGRGNFPPRFSGLQFPNYSSELNVNALELDDSALYLCASTPSRLAGTYVGTDTQYFGPGTRLTVL.

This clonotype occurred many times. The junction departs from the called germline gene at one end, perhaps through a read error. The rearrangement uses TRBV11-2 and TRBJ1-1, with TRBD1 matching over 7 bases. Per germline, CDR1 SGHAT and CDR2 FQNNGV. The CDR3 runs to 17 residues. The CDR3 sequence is CASSLDHGDSRLTDAFF. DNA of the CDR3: TGTGCCAGCAGCTTAGATCACGGGGACAGCCGGCTCACTGATGCTTTCTTT. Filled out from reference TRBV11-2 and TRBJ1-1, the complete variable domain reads EAGVAQSPRYKIIEKRQSVAFWCNPISGHATLYWYQQILGQGPKLLIQFQNNGVVDDSQLPKDRFSAERLKGVDSTLKIQPAKLEDSAVYLCASSLDHGDSRLTDAFFGQGTRLTVV.

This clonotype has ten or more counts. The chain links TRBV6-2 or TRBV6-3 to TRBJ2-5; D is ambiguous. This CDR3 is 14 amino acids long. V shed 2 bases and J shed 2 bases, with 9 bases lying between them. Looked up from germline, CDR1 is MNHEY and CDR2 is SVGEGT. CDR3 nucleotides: TGTGCCAGCAGTTACACGGGCCCTCAAGAGACCCAGTACTTC. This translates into CASSYTGPQETQYF.

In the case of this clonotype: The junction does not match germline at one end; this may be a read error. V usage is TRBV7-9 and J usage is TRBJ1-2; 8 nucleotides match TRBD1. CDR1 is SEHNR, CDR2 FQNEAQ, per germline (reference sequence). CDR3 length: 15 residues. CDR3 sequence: CTSSSTPRGRNGYTF. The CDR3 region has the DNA TGTACCAGCAGCTCCACTCCCAGGGGGCGGAATGGCTACACCTTC.

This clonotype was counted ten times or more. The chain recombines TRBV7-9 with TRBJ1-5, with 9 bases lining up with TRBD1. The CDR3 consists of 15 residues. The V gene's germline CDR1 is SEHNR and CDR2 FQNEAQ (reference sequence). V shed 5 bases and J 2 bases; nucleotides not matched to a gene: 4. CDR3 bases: TGTGCCAGCAGCGGGACAGGGAAGGGCAATCAGCCCCAGCATTTT. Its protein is CASSGTGKGNQPQHF.

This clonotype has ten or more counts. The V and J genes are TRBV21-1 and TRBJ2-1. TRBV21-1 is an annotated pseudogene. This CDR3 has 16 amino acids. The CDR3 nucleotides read TGTGCCAGCAGCAAAGTCACGCAGAGCTCCTACAATGAGCAGTTCTTC. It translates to CASSKVTQSSYNEQFF.

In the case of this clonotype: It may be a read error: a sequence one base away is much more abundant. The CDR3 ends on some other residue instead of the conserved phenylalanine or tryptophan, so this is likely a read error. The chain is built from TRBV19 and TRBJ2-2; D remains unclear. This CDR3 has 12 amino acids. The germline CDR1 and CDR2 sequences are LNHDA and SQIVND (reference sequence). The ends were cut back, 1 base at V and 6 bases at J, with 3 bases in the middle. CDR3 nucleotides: TGTGCCAGTAGTATAGGGTCCGGGGAGCTGTTTCTT. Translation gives CASSIGSGELFL.

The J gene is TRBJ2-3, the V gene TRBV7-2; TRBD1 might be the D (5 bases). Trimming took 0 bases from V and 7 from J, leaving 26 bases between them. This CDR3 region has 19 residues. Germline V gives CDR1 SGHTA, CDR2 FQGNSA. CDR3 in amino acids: CASSLAELVAGRPSYTQYF. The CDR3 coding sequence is TGTGCCAGCAGCTTAGCGGAATTGGTGGCAGGGCGCCCCTCCTATACGCAGTATTTT.